This entry concerns a single T cell receptor beta chain. The data were produced by immunoSEQ multiplex PCR, yet TCRdb's version contains in-frame clones alone and is incomplete. In the table there are under 25,000 clones, 70% to 80% of which are singletons. This record comes from a study of OX40 agonist ivuxolimab in advanced cancers. This CDR3 comprises 16 residues. CDR1 and CDR2 from the germline V gene are MNHEY and SVGAGI. Trimming at V came to 0 bases and at J to 0 bases, leaving 3 bases not matched to a gene. The gene calls are TRBV6-5 and TRBJ2-7; 9 bases are shared with TRBD2. This specimen was CD4+ or CD8+ T cells sorted from blood, taken in a trial of the OX40 agonist ivuxolimab. The origin of this receptor is an adult with an advanced solid tumor such as melanoma, head and neck, liver or kidney cancer. The CDR3 reads CASSYSQAGGSYEQYF. In nucleotides, the CDR3 is TGTGCCAGCAGTTACTCCCAAGCGGGGGGCTCCTACGAGCAGTACTTC.